The source of this TCR beta chain is a study of blood T cell repertoires in COVID-19. In the case of this clone: Additional DNA sequences in this sample encode the identical CDR3.

V lost 2 bases and J 3 bases, leaving 10 bases between the germline ends. Germline assignment: CDR1 KGHDR and CDR2 SFDVKD. The CDR3 spans 15 residues. Per the original data handling: Reference gene primers were amplified, and this amplification served to estimate nucleated cell counts. Libraries were prepared by immunoSEQ multiplex PCR; TCRdb keeps only in-frame clonotypes and omits some of them. V, J and clone size were drawn from that table, and D and trimming were deduced from the DNA. The table records some 150,000 clones, 85% to 90% of them present only once. Input material: peripheral blood. The sequence came from a woman aged 60 to 75 with acute or convalescent COVID-19. The chain links TRBV24-1 to TRBJ1-5, with D perhaps TRBD1 (6 bases). CDR3 in amino acids: CATSDSTGNNQPQHF. CDR3 DNA sequence: TGTGCCACCAGTGATTCGACAGGTAACAATCAGCCCCAGCATTTT.